This TCR beta chain stems from a study of T cell changes during pregnancy in multiple sclerosis. Sequencing was performed with immunoSEQ multiplex PCR; in TCRdb, only in-frame clones are kept and a portion is missing. Among fewer than 95,000 clones listed, 90% to 95% were seen once. Sequenced here: peripheral blood, sampled in the first trimester of pregnancy. This clonotype was sampled from a female donor in good health, enrolled as a control in a pregnancy study.

The CDR3 spells CASIPNRYSNQPQHF. The DNA of the CDR3 is TGTGCCAGTATTCCTAACCGGTATAGCAATCAGCCCCAGCATTTT. The chain recombines TRBV19 with TRBJ1-5; no firm D call. Germline V CDR1 and CDR2: LNHDA, SQIVND (reference sequence). This CDR3 comprises 15 residues. The V and J ends lost 7 bases and 0 bases respectively, with 13 bases between them.